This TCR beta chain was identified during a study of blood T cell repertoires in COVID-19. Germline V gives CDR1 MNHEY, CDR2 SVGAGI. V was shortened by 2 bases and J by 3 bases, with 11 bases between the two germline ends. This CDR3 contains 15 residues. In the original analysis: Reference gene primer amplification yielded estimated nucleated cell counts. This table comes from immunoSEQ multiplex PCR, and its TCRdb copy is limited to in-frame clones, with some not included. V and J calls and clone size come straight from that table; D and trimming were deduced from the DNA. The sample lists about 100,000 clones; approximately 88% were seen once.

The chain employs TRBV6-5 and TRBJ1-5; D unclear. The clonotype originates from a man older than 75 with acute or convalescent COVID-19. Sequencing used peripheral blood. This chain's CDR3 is CASSYAERFNQPQHF. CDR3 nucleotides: TGTGCCAGCAGTTACGCGGAAAGGTTCAATCAGCCCCAGCATTTT.